Presented here are 5 T cell receptor beta chains from one specimen sequenced in a study of spatial heterogeneity in lung cancer. One entry per CDR3 protein results from TCRdb running MiXCR on the 5' RACE reads. This sample has 10,000 to 15,000 distinct CDR3 sequences, with around 4% found just once. Documented time point: sample taken at primary tumor resection. No cell sorting; template was whole RNA from tumor, lung tissue or PBMC. Sequences were derived from PBMCs, sampled at surgery. These receptors were collected from a male donor with early-stage non-small cell lung cancer.

This clonotype has a count of ten or more. This beta chain lies outside the target of a library built for alpha chains; its clone size means little. This chain joins TRBV7-2 and TRBJ2-3, with D possibly TRBD2 on 6 matching bases. Per the germline V gene, CDR1 is SGHTA and CDR2 is FQGNSA. Trimming removed 3 bases from V and 3 bases from J, with 19 bases in between. The CDR3 runs to 17 residues. The CDR3 here is CASSLFLGGGRTDTQYF. The CDR3 region has the DNA TGTGCCAGCAGCTTGTTCCTGGGGGGAGGCAGGACAGATACGCAGTATTTT. The full variable domain, with the rest looked up from reference TRBV7-2 and TRBJ2-3, is GAGVSQSPSNKVTEKGKDVELRCDPISGHTALYWYRQSLGQGLEFLIYFQGNSAPDKSGLPSDRFSAERTGGSVSTLTIQRTQQEDSAVYLCASSLFLGGGRTDTQYFGPGTRLTVL.

Details on this clonotype: This beta chain is an unintended read in a library built for alpha chains; its size means little. This CDR3 is CASSPPGSPGETQYF. The CDR3 region has the DNA TGCGCCAGCAGCCCCCCGGGGTCCCCGGGAGAGACCCAGTACTTC. V gene TRBV5-1 combines with J gene TRBJ2-5; a weak D match, TRBD2 (5 bases). CDR1 is SGHRS and CDR2 is YFSETQ in the germline V gene. This CDR3 comprises 15 residues. V was trimmed by 4 bases and J by 4 bases, leaving 17 bases between them.

In its sample, this clonotype was seen a few times. The library was built for alpha chains, so this beta chain is an off-target read and its size means little. The CDR3 DNA is TGTGCCAGCCTTACAGGGGGTAGGGGCGCTGGGGCCAACGTCCTGACTTTC. This gives the protein CASLTGGRGAGANVLTF. The chain uses TRBV2 and TRBJ2-6; 8 nucleotides match TRBD1. V lost 8 bases and J lost 2; bases outside the gene matches: 11. The germline V gene encodes CDR1 SNHLY and CDR2 FYNNEI. The length of the CDR3 is 17 residues.

This clonotype was counted ten times or more. A library made for alpha chains picked up this beta chain off target, so its size means little. The chain employs TRBV6-2 or TRBV6-3 and TRBJ2-1; 8 bases align to TRBD1. In germline, CDR1 is MNHEY, CDR2 SVGEGT. The CDR3 runs to 15 residues. J was trimmed by 2 bases and V by 7 bases; bases with no gene match: 7. CDR3 sequence (DNA): TGTGCCAGCACCCCAGTGGGACAGGCCTACAATGAGCAGTTCTTC. This gives the protein CASTPVGQAYNEQFF.

In this sample, this clonotype turned up many times. The library was designed around alpha chains, so this beta chain is a stray read whose abundance carries little weight. J is TRBJ2-5 and V is TRBV18; D might be TRBD1 or TRBD2, each matching 6 bases. Germline CDR1 reads KGHSH; CDR2 reads LQKENI. This CDR3 comprises 13 residues. Trimming left V 5 bases short and J 2 bases short, with 9 bases between. The CDR3 bases are TGTGCCAGCTCAGCGGGACAACAAGAGACCCAGTACTTC. Amino acids: CASSAGQQETQYF.